Listed here are 26 T cell receptor beta chains from one sample, sequenced in a study of blood T cells in healthy people across ages. A second PCR, run for 7 to 11 cycles, used a sample-barcoded 5' primer plus a J-beta primer mix. MiXCR, applied by TCRdb to the 5' RACE reads, yields one record per CDR3 protein. The sample has 2 million or so distinct CDR3 sequences, 40% to 55% seen once. Sample: blood. These receptors came from a woman aged 35 to 49 in good health.

The chain is built from TRBV7-2 and TRBJ2-1; 8 bases are shared with TRBD2. Germline V CDR1 and CDR2: SGHTA, FQGNSA. Trimming took 5 bases from V and 6 from J; bases not matched to a gene: 12. The CDR3 totals 16 residues. CDR3 nucleotide sequence: TGTGCCAGCAGCCACCCCCGACTAGCGCAGTTCAATGAGCAGTTCTTC. Residues: CASSHPRLAQFNEQFF. Combining the CDR3 with reference TRBV7-2 and TRBJ2-1 gives the whole variable domain GAGVSQSPSNKVTEKGKDVELRCDPISGHTALYWYRQSLGQGLEFLIYFQGNSAPDKSGLPSDRFSAERTGGSVSTLTIQRTQQEDSAVYLCASSHPRLAQFNEQFFGPGTRLTVL.

The chain recombines TRBV10-3 with TRBJ2-1; tentatively, D is TRBD2 (6 bases). V was shortened by 4 bases and J by 2 bases, with 12 bases between the two germline ends. Germline CDR1 reads ENHRY; CDR2 reads SYGVKD. The CDR3 has 15 amino acids. CDR3 bases: TGTGCCATCAGTGGGTCGGGGGACGCCTACAATGAGCAGTTCTTC. Its protein product is CAISGSGDAYNEQFF.

The chain joins TRBV4-3 to TRBJ2-3; TRBD2 agrees at 7 bases. This CDR3 is built from 20 residues. In germline, CDR1 is LGHNA, CDR2 YSLEER. V was clipped by 0 bases and J by 0 bases; unmatched bases: 15. CDR3 protein: CASSQDPTPAGATSTDTQYF. The DNA of the CDR3 is TGCGCCAGCAGCCAAGATCCGACCCCTGCGGGAGCGACTAGCACAGATACGCAGTATTTT.

The V and J genes are TRBV6-2 or TRBV6-3 and TRBJ2-5; maybe TRBD2 (5 bases). Germline assignment: CDR1 MNHEY and CDR2 SVGEGT. This CDR3 contains 20 residues. Trimming cost V 0 bases and J 4 bases, with 27 bases left between them. CDR3 region: CASSYSGEENSASVLETQYF. CDR3 nucleotide sequence: TGTGCCAGCAGTTACTCGGGAGAGGAGAATTCTGCTAGTGTTTTAGAGACCCAGTACTTC.

Written as DNA, the CDR3 is TGCAGTGCTAGAGAGGTCCCTAAGGGGGGGGAATTCCAAGAGACCCAGTACTTC. Translated, it gives CSAREVPKGGEFQETQYF. V and J are TRBV20-1 and TRBJ2-5, with D tentatively TRBD2 (7 bases). V gave up 0 bases and J gave up 1 base, with 21 bases separating them. The CDR3 loop spans 18 amino acids. Germline values: CDR1 DFQATT, CDR2 SNEGSKA (reference sequence).

The V call is TRBV4-1, the J call TRBJ2-1; D ambiguous. There are 17 residues in the CDR3. Deletions cut 0 bases from V and 10 bases from J, with 22 bases between. Germline-derived CDR1 and CDR2 are MGHRA and YSYEKL. CDR3 loop: CASSQDLGSDPTKEQFF. Written as DNA, the CDR3 is TGCGCCAGCAGCCAAGATCTAGGATCGGATCCCACCAAGGAGCAGTTCTTC.

This chain links TRBV27 with TRBJ2-7, with TRBD1 as a possible D gene (5 bases). In germline, CDR1 is MNHEY, CDR2 SMNVEV (reference sequence). The CDR3 is 17 amino acids. With 1 base removed from V and 2 bases from J, the gap between germline ends came to 18 bases. This chain's CDR3 is CASSLWGDSPSTYEQYF. The DNA of the CDR3 is TGTGCCAGCAGTTTATGGGGTGACAGCCCCTCCACCTACGAGCAGTACTTC.

This clonotype appeared a single time. This chain uses TRBV29-1 with TRBJ1-2; the D is unclear. The CDR3 is 13 amino acids. Trimming shortened V by 4 bases and J by 1 base, and 10 bases separated the two germline ends. CDR1 SQVTM and CDR2 ANQGSEA come from the germline V gene. In DNA, the CDR3 is TGCAGCGTTGGTACGCGGAATAACTATGGCTACACCTTC. Its translation: CSVGTRNNYGYTF. The whole variable domain, remainder taken from reference TRBV29-1 and TRBJ1-2, is SAVISQKPSRDICQRGTSLTIQCQVDSQVTMMFWYRQQPGQSLTLIATANQGSEATYESGFVIDKFPISRPNLTFSTLTVSNMSPEDSSIYLCSVGTRNNYGYTFGSGTRLTVV.

V usage is TRBV29-1 and J usage is TRBJ2-7, with a weak D call TRBD2 (5 bases). Germline V gene data show CDR1 as SQVTM and CDR2 as ANQGSEA. The V end lost 4 bases, the J end lost 3 bases, and 19 bases lay between the germline ends. This CDR3 has 15 residues. The CDR3 sequence is CSVAGMHDQFYEQYF. CDR3 sequence (DNA): TGCAGCGTTGCCGGGATGCACGACCAGTTCTACGAGCAGTACTTC.

The table lists this clonotype with a few counts. V is TRBV11-1 and J is TRBJ2-1; either TRBD1 or TRBD2 may fit D (5 bases each). The V and J ends lost 5 bases and 7 bases respectively, with 12 bases between them. CDR3 size: 13 residues. The V gene's germline CDR1 is SGHAT and CDR2 FQDESV (reference sequence). In DNA form, the CDR3 reads TGTGCCAGCAGCACTGAGTGGGGGAATGAGCAGTTCTTC. The encoded protein is CASSTEWGNEQFF.

The chain links TRBV7-2 to TRBJ1-4, with 7 positions matching TRBD1. The CDR3 covers 16 residues. With 3 bases clipped from V and 0 bases from J, the junction kept 4 bases outside the gene matches. The germline CDR1 and CDR2 sequences are SGHTA and FQGNSA. The DNA of the CDR3 is TGTGCCAGCAGCTTGGGACAGACGACAACTAATGAAAAACTGTTTTTT. Protein product: CASSLGQTTTNEKLFF.

A word on this clonotype: A single base separates this from a much larger clone, so it may be a read error. The chain is built from TRBV29-1 and TRBJ2-1; 8 bases are shared with TRBD1. The CDR3 runs to 12 residues. After removal of 7 bases from V and 10 bases from J, the junction contained 9 bases not matched to a gene. Germline-derived CDR1 and CDR2 are SQVTM and ANQGSEA. CDR3 coding DNA: TGCAGCGCCTATGACAGGGGTTACGAGCAGTTCTTC. Protein product: CSAYDRGYEQFF.

The chain carries TRBV20-1 and TRBJ1-2, with a possible D match to TRBD1 (5 bases). V was pared by 5 bases and J by 2 bases, with 15 bases between. This CDR3 is 14 amino acids long. Looked up from germline, CDR1 is DFQATT and CDR2 is SNEGSKA (reference sequence). CDR3 sequence (DNA): TGCAGTGCTCCTCCCCAGGGTCCGAACTATGGCTACACCTTC. This encodes CSAPPQGPNYGYTF.

This chain links TRBV20-1 with TRBJ2-1; TRBD1 is a possible D gene (6 bases). The germline V gene has CDR1 DFQATT and CDR2 SNEGSKA (reference sequence). The CDR3 runs 13 residues. Trimming removed 5 bases at V and 7 bases at J, with 15 bases between. The CDR3 protein is CSADGQFVNEQFF. CDR3 sequence (DNA): TGCAGTGCTGATGGACAGTTCGTGAATGAGCAGTTCTTC.

The genes are TRBV9 and TRBJ2-2; weak D call: TRBD1 (6 bases). The V end was cut by 0 bases, the J end by 6 bases, with 9 bases between. The CDR3 runs 14 residues. CDR1 is SGDLS and CDR2 is YYNGEE in the germline V gene. The DNA of the CDR3 is TGTGCCAGCAGCGTAGTGGCAGGGGCCGGGGAGCTGTTTTTT. It translates to CASSVVAGAGELFF.

The J gene is TRBJ2-3, the V gene TRBV15; 12 bases align to TRBD2. The junction had 14 bases not matched to a gene; V was cut back by 7 bases and J by 6 bases. This CDR3 is built from 17 residues. The germline V gene has CDR1 LNHNV and CDR2 YYDKDF (reference sequence). The DNA of the CDR3 is TGTGCCACCACAAAAGGACTAGCGGGGTTCCCGGGGGATACGCAGTATTTT. It codes for CATTKGLAGFPGDTQYF.

To note about this clonotype: The junction does not match germline at one end; this may be a read error. This chain connects TRBV18 to TRBJ2-1; possibly TRBD1 for D (6 bases). The CDR3 is made up of 15 amino acids. Germline V CDR1 and CDR2: KGHSH, LQKENI. The CDR3: CASSPWIKRDNEQFF. In DNA, the CDR3 is TGTGCCAGCTCACCTTGGATAAAGAGGGACAATGAGCAGTTCTTT.

The sample holds a few counts of this clonotype. The chain combines TRBV20-1 with TRBJ2-1, with D tentatively TRBD2 (7 bases). The CDR3 contains 15 residues. Germline V gene data show CDR1 as DFQATT and CDR2 as SNEGSKA (reference sequence). Trimming left V 5 bases short and J 7 bases short, with 21 bases between. The DNA of the CDR3 is TGCAGTGCTGGGAGGGGGGGGGCGCTGGGGAATGAGCAGTTCTTC. This codes for CSAGRGGALGNEQFF.

There are a few counts of this clonotype. The V gene is TRBV7-2, the J gene TRBJ2-5; D is perhaps TRBD1 (6 bases). V was clipped by 5 bases and J by 6 bases, with 10 bases between them. Per the germline V gene, CDR1 is SGHTA and CDR2 is FQGNSA. CDR3 length: 12 residues. CDR3 sequence (DNA): TGTGCCAGCAGCACAGGGTTGCAGACCCAGTACTTC. It is translated as CASSTGLQTQYF.

The chain joins TRBV12-3 or TRBV12-4 to TRBJ2-1, with D possibly matching TRBD2 (6 bases). CDR3 size: 15 residues. With 5 bases removed from V and 9 bases from J, the gap between germline ends came to 20 bases. CDR3: CASSIRDFTAGEQFF. The CDR3 DNA reads TGTGCCAGCAGTATTAGGGACTTTACGGCCGGTGAGCAGTTCTTC.

V and J are TRBV7-9 and TRBJ2-3, with D perhaps TRBD1 (6 bases). CDR1 and CDR2 (germline): SEHNR, FQNEAQ (reference sequence). Trimming left V 2 bases short and J 0 bases short, with 12 bases between. The CDR3 has 16 amino acids. CDR3 sequence: CASSLNRALSTDTQYF. The CDR3 bases are TGTGCCAGCAGCTTAAACAGGGCCCTAAGCACAGATACGCAGTATTTT.

The chain couples TRBV7-2 to TRBJ2-3; 13 bases fit TRBD2. This CDR3 contains 16 residues. V shed 7 bases, J shed 6 bases, and the junction held 10 bases outside the gene matches. Germline loops: CDR1 SGHTA, CDR2 FQGNSA. CDR3 DNA: TGTGCCAGCACCAGGACTAGCGGGGGCCCCGCGGATACGCAGTATTTT. Its protein is CASTRTSGGPADTQYF.

This chain connects TRBV5-6 to TRBJ2-7; D remains unclear. This CDR3 is built from 12 residues. Deletions cut 4 bases from V and 5 bases from J, with 10 bases between. Germline V gene lookup returns CDR1 SGHDT and CDR2 YYEEEE. CDR3 region: CASSASPNEQYF. DNA for the CDR3: TGTGCCAGCAGCGCGAGTCCGAACGAGCAGTACTTC.

The rearrangement uses TRBV20-1 and TRBJ2-5; 7 bases map to TRBD2. Germline V CDR1 and CDR2: DFQATT, SNEGSKA (reference sequence). V lost 6 bases, J lost 5 bases, and 12 bases stayed unmatched. The CDR3 extends over 14 amino acids. The CDR3 DNA follows: TGCAGTGCCCTTAAGGGAGGGTATGGCGAGACCCAGTACTTC. Its protein product is CSALKGGYGETQYF.

In its sample, this clonotype was seen a few times. CDR3 in amino acids: CASSTPMGVQETQYF. CDR3 nucleotides: TGTGCCAGCAGCACTCCGATGGGGGTACAAGAGACCCAGTACTTC. V and J are TRBV13 and TRBJ2-5; D may be TRBD1 or TRBD2 (5 bases each). Germline values: CDR1 PRHDT, CDR2 FYEKMQ (reference sequence). This CDR3 has 15 residues. Deletions cut 5 bases from V and 2 bases from J, with 15 bases between.

This clonotype has just a few counts. This chain connects TRBV7-6 to TRBJ2-3, with 14 bases matching TRBD2. V lost 3 bases, J lost 1 base, and 6 bases stayed unmatched. The CDR3 is 18 residues long. CDR1 is SGHVS, CDR2 FNYEAQ, per germline. This CDR3 is CASSFGTSGGLGTDTQYF. The CDR3 DNA is TGTGCCAGCAGCTTTGGGACTAGCGGGGGACTAGGCACAGATACGCAGTATTTT.